Below are 17 T cell receptor beta chains sequenced from a single sample in a study of memory CD4+ T cells and cytomegalovirus serostatus. Sequencing used immunoSEQ multiplex PCR; TCRdb keeps in-frame clones, though not all of them. The data contain some 30,000 clones, around 76% of them singletons. The sort gate was single viable CD3+CD4+CD8-CD45RO+ cells for memory CD4+ T cells. Sequencing input: memory CD4+ T cells from blood. All receptors come from an adult in good health and CMV-seronegative. Some clones in this sample may be carry-over from other donors' samples.

V usage is TRBV11-2 and J usage is TRBJ2-1; TRBD1 is a possible D gene (6 bases). This CDR3 is 13 amino acids long. Between the trimmed V and J ends, which lost 8 bases and 8 bases, there was a span of 16 bases. Looked up from germline, CDR1 is SGHAT and CDR2 is FQNNGV. The CDR3 is CASRQTGYDEQFF. The CDR3 DNA reads as TGTGCCAGCCGACAGACAGGTTATGATGAGCAGTTCTTC.

CDR3 loop: CSASRVHGYTF. The DNA of the CDR3 is TGCAGTGCTTCCAGGGTTCATGGCTACACCTTC. The rearrangement joins TRBV20-1 to TRBJ1-2, with D possibly TRBD1 on 5 matching bases. Looked up from germline, CDR1 is DFQATT and CDR2 is SNEGSKA (reference sequence). This CDR3 comprises 11 residues. V lost 5 bases and J lost 6, with 10 bases in between.

This chain links TRBV7-2 with TRBJ2-4; D unresolved. The CDR3 length is 12 residues. The germline V gene encodes CDR1 SGHTA and CDR2 FQGNSA. Trimming pared 1 base from V and 15 bases from J, leaving 13 bases between. The CDR3 spells CASSLDLGLRYF. The DNA for the CDR3 is TGTGCCAGCAGCTTAGATTTGGGTCTTCGGTACTTC.

The rearrangement uses TRBV19 and TRBJ1-1; D unresolved. Germline V gene data show CDR1 as LNHDA and CDR2 as SQIVND (reference sequence). CDR3 length equals 14 residues. V lost 5 bases and J lost 4, with 14 bases in between. The CDR3, as DNA: TGTGCCAGTAGTCTCGGCCTTCGCCCCACTGAAGCTTTCTTT. Amino acid sequence: CASSLGLRPTEAFF.

This chain links TRBV6-1 with TRBJ2-7; 8 nucleotides line up with TRBD2. The CDR3 covers 15 residues. The J segment lost 4 bases and the V segment lost 0 bases, leaving 5 bases of the junction unmatched. Germline CDR1 MNHNS, CDR2 SASEGT. CDR3 in amino acids: CASSEALRGGYEQYF. In DNA, the CDR3 is TGTGCCAGCAGTGAAGCGCTTCGGGGGGGGTACGAGCAGTACTTC.

The rearrangement joins TRBV4-1 to TRBJ2-1; no clear D gene. Trimming shortened V by 1 base and J by 4 bases, and 5 bases separated the two germline ends. The V gene's germline CDR1 is MGHRA and CDR2 YSYEKL. This CDR3 is built from 13 residues. The CDR3 here is CASSQVRYNEQFF. CDR3 DNA: TGCGCCAGCAGCCAAGTCCGTTACAATGAGCAGTTCTTC.

This chain links TRBV4-1 with TRBJ1-1; 7 bases agree with TRBD1. The CDR3 sequence is 15 residues long. The junction had 7 bases not matched to a gene; V was cut back by 2 bases and J by 4 bases. Germline V lookup: CDR1 MGHRA, CDR2 YSYEKL. The DNA of the CDR3 is TGCGCCAGCAGCCAACCACTCAGGGGGTTCACTGAAGCTTTCTTT. It is translated as CASSQPLRGFTEAFF.

This sequence joins TRBV7-9 and TRBJ1-2, with TRBD1 identical over 11 bases. Germline loops: CDR1 SEHNR, CDR2 FQNEAQ (reference sequence). The CDR3 length is 15 residues. With 5 bases clipped from V and 4 bases from J, the junction kept 6 bases outside the gene matches. Written as DNA, the CDR3 is TGTGCCAGCAGCCCGGACAGGGGGCTCGTCTATGGCTACACCTTC. This translates into CASSPDRGLVYGYTF.

The chain couples TRBV4-2 to TRBJ2-7, with no clear D. This CDR3 spans 12 amino acids. The V end was cut by 0 bases, the J end by 0 bases, with 0 bases between. Germline lookup yields CDR1 LGHNA and CDR2 YNFKEQ. The CDR3: CASSQDSYEQYF. CDR3 sequence (DNA): TGTGCCAGCAGCCAAGACTCCTACGAGCAGTACTTC.

This chain uses TRBV2 with TRBJ1-1; D remains unclear. The CDR3 extends over 11 amino acids. Trimming cost V 4 bases and J 7 bases, with 7 bases left between them. Looked up from germline, CDR1 is SNHLY and CDR2 is FYNNEI. CDR3 DNA: TGTGCCAGCAGTGTATTGATTGAAGCTTTCTTT. This sequence encodes CASSVLIEAFF. Full variable domain (outside the CDR3, taken from reference TRBV2 and TRBJ1-1): EPEVTQTPSHQVTQMGQEVILRCVPISNHLYFYWYRQILGQKVEFLVSFYNNEISEKSEIFDDQFSVERPDGSNFTLKIRSTKLEDSAMYFCASSVLIEAFFGQGTRLTVV.

J is TRBJ2-2 and V is TRBV6-6, with D tentatively TRBD1 (5 bases). CDR1 is MNHNY, CDR2 SVGAGI, per germline (reference sequence). CDR3 length: 14 residues. V was cut by 6 bases and J by 2 bases, with 10 bases left in between. CDR3 sequence (DNA): TGTGCCAGCAGCGATACAGGCAACACCGGGGAGCTGTTTTTT. Its translation: CASSDTGNTGELFF.

This clone was found once. The chain is built from TRBV2 and TRBJ2-3; D may be TRBD2 (5 bases). The germline CDR1 and CDR2 sequences are SNHLY and FYNNEI. CDR3 length: 16 amino acids. V was shortened by 9 bases and J by 1 base, with 20 bases between the two germline ends. Here the CDR3 DNA reads TGTGCCAGTTCCGGCGTCAGCACGAGGGGCACAGATACGCAGTATTTT. Protein: CASSGVSTRGTDTQYF.

The chain uses TRBV29-1 and TRBJ2-3, with 8 bases fitting TRBD2. Unmatched junction bases numbered 7, after V lost 4 bases and J lost 1 base. Germline assignment: CDR1 SQVTM and CDR2 ANQGSEA. The CDR3 length is 15 residues. The CDR3 DNA sequence: TGCAGCGTTGGTGGAGCGGGGGTAGGCACAGATACGCAGTATTTT. Amino acid sequence: CSVGGAGVGTDTQYF.

Written as DNA, the CDR3 is TGCGCCAGCCGAGGGGGCATGGAAGCTTTCTTT. Encoded protein: CASRGGMEAFF. This chain links TRBV5-1 with TRBJ1-1, with 7 bases that match TRBD1. The CDR3 spans 11 residues. Germline V gene data show CDR1 as SGHRS and CDR2 as YFSETQ. V lost 7 bases to trimming and J lost 8 bases; unmatched junction nucleotides: 5.

The V gene is TRBV5-4, the J gene TRBJ1-2, with 7 bases fitting TRBD1. The J segment lost 8 bases and the V segment lost 9 bases, leaving 19 bases of the junction unmatched. Germline-derived CDR1 and CDR2 are SGHNT and YYREEE (reference sequence). The CDR3 consists of 15 residues. The CDR3 DNA follows: TGTGCCACCGGAAAGTGGGACAGCCCCCCGGAGGGCTACACCTTC. It specifies CATGKWDSPPEGYTF.

This clone has more than one count but fewer than ten. V usage is TRBV6-1 and J usage is TRBJ1-1, with unresolved D. The CDR3 is 17 amino acids. Trimming stripped 1 base from V and 0 bases from J, with 15 bases between. CDR1 is MNHNS, CDR2 SASEGT, per germline. CDR3 amino acids: CASSEERVGPMNTEAFF. CDR3 sequence (DNA): TGTGCCAGCAGTGAAGAGAGGGTTGGGCCTATGAACACTGAAGCTTTCTTT.

Concerning this clone itself: Mismatch with germline at one junction end may stem from a read error. This CDR3 reads CASSLSQTGVTEAFF. In DNA form, the CDR3 reads TGTGCCAGCAGCTTATCCCAAACAGGGGTCACTGAAGCTTTCTTT. This chain joins TRBV28 and TRBJ1-1; 7 nucleotides line up with TRBD1. The CDR3 sequence is 15 residues long. Germline CDR1 is MDHEN and CDR2 is SYDVKM.